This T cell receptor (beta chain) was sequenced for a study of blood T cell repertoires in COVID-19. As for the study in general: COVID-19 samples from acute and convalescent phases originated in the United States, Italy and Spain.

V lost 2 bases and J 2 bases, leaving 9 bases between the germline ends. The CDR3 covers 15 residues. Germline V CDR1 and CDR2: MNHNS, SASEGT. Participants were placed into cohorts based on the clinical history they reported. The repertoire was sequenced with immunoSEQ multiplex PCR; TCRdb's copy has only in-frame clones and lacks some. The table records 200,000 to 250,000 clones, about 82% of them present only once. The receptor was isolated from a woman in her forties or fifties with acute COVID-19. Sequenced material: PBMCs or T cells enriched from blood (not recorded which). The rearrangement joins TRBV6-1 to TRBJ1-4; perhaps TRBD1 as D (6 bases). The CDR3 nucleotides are TGTGCCAGCAGTGAACAAACAGGGACTAATGAAAAACTGTTTTTT. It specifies CASSEQTGTNEKLFF.